The 9 T cell receptor beta chains below all came from one sample that was sequenced in a study of blood T cell repertoires in COVID-19 (dated by TCRdb to the early 2020s). Receptor libraries were prepared by the immunoSEQ multiplex PCR assay. The clones in this table, taken by TCRdb from immuneACCESS, are in-frame only. Not every clone is retained; where verified, under half of the shortfall comes from an unresolved V gene, and the cause of the rest is unknown. The sample contains some 140,000 clones, around 85% of them found a single time. The ten largest clones take up 17% of the sample. Sequenced input: peripheral blood. The origin of the receptors is a woman older than 75 with acute or convalescent COVID-19.

This clone was picked up one time. The CDR3 DNA reads as TGCGCCAGCAGCACGGACAGGGTGAACTATGGCTACACCTTC. Amino acids: CASSTDRVNYGYTF. This sequence joins TRBV5-1 and TRBJ1-2; TRBD1 matches 8 bases. J lost 2 bases, V lost 4 bases, and 4 bases had no gene match. CDR3 length equals 14 residues. Germline V gene sequence: CDR1 SGHRS, CDR2 YFSETQ.

This chain uses TRBV30 with TRBJ1-6; 10 bases map to TRBD1. Germline values: CDR1 GTSNPN, CDR2 SVGIG (reference sequence). The CDR3 consists of 14 residues. The V and J ends lost 4 bases and 9 bases, in that order; junction bases with no gene match: 6. The CDR3 is CAWTLGQGGSPLHF. The CDR3 DNA sequence: TGTGCCTGGACCCTAGGACAGGGGGGTTCACCCCTCCACTTT.

CDR3 in DNA: TGTGCCAGCAGCCCCCGGAGGGACTCCTACGAGCAGTACTTC. Protein: CASSPRRDSYEQYF. The V call is TRBV11-3, the J call TRBJ2-7, with D maybe TRBD2 (6 bases). Germline assignment: CDR1 SGHNT and CDR2 YENEEA. The CDR3 has 14 amino acids. V was clipped by 5 bases and J by 0 bases, with 11 bases between them.

As to this clone: Other DNA sequences in the sample encode the same CDR3. This sequence joins TRBV6-5 and TRBJ1-6; 9 positions agree with TRBD1. Losses at the gene ends were 5 bases for V and 7 bases for J; bases not matched to a gene: 3. The CDR3 runs to 14 residues. The germline V gene encodes CDR1 MNHEY and CDR2 SVGAGI. The CDR3 spells CASSRQGGNSPLHF. The CDR3 coding sequence is TGTGCCAGCAGTCGACAGGGGGGGAATTCACCCCTCCACTTT.

The rearrangement joins TRBV19 to TRBJ1-5, with D tentatively TRBD1 (6 bases). The germline CDR1 and CDR2 sequences are LNHDA and SQIVND (reference sequence). The CDR3 sequence is 19 residues long. The V and J ends lost 5 bases and 0 bases respectively, with 23 bases between them. The CDR3 loop is CASSPRGRGSWHSNQPQHF. DNA for the CDR3: TGTGCCAGTAGTCCGAGGGGCAGGGGATCTTGGCATAGCAATCAGCCCCAGCATTTT.

This sequence joins TRBV15 and TRBJ1-1; possible D gene TRBD1, 5 bases. Trimming cost V 1 base and J 0 bases, with 12 bases left between them. The length of the CDR3 is 16 residues. Per the germline V gene, CDR1 is LNHNV and CDR2 is YYDKDF (reference sequence). This CDR3 is CATSRAPDSLNTEAFF. The CDR3 coding sequence is TGTGCCACCAGCAGAGCACCAGACAGCCTGAACACTGAAGCTTTCTTT.

In its sample, this clone was seen a few times. The rearrangement links TRBV4-1 to TRBJ2-7; tentative D call: TRBD2 (5 bases). Germline lookup yields CDR1 MGHRA and CDR2 YSYEKL. V dropped 1 base and J dropped 6 bases, with 7 bases sitting between them. This CDR3 contains 12 residues. CDR3 nucleotide sequence: TGCGCCAGCAGCCAAGTGGGGAGCGAGCAGTACTTC. As protein: CASSQVGSEQYF.

The chain combines TRBV5-1 with TRBJ1-6; TRBD1 agrees at 8 bases. V gave up 4 bases and J gave up 5 bases; unmatched junction bases: 5. The CDR3 loop spans 15 amino acids. Germline V gene lookup returns CDR1 SGHRS and CDR2 YFSETQ. The CDR3: CASSATTGDNSPLHF. The CDR3 DNA reads TGCGCCAGCAGCGCGACGACAGGGGATAATTCACCCCTCCACTTT. The full variable domain, with the rest looked up from reference TRBV5-1 and TRBJ1-6, is KAGVTQTPRYLIKTRGQQVTLSCSPISGHRSVSWYQQTPGQGLQFLFEYFSETQRNKGNFPGRFSGRQFSNSRSEMNVSTLELGDSALYLCASSATTGDNSPLHFGNGTRLTVT.

V gene TRBV19 combines with J gene TRBJ2-5, with 10 bases matching TRBD1. The CDR3 runs to 17 residues. J was trimmed by 5 bases and V by 4 bases; bases with no gene match: 13. Germline loops: CDR1 LNHDA, CDR2 SQIVND (reference sequence). CDR3 protein: CASSRGGKTGGAETQYF. The CDR3 nucleotides read TGTGCCAGTAGTAGAGGGGGTAAGACAGGGGGCGCCGAGACCCAGTACTTC.